The 23 T cell receptor beta chains below all came from one sample that was sequenced in a study of T cells in Graves' hyperthyroidism and ophthalmopathy. RNA transcripts gave rise to amplified TCR beta CDR3 regions. Using the HTBI primer set, a first-round RT-PCR was run on the TCR CDR3. In TCRdb, the multiplex PCR reads were re-called with MiXCR into one record per CDR3 protein. In the table there are over 700,000 distinct CDR3 sequences, around 20% of which are singletons. The sequencing input was blood. All receptors come from a woman aged 45-59 years with Graves' hyperthyroidism that later progressed to Graves' ophthalmopathy.

This clonotype was seen many times. This sequence joins TRBV18 and TRBJ2-5; a possible D gene is TRBD1 (5 bases). Per the germline V gene, CDR1 is KGHSH and CDR2 is LQKENI. This CDR3 has 13 amino acids. V shed 2 bases and J shed 3 bases, with 7 bases lying between them. CDR3 in amino acids: CASSPIREETQYF. The DNA for the CDR3 is TGTGCCAGCTCACCAATCAGGGAAGAGACCCAGTACTTC.

The rearrangement uses TRBV6-2 or TRBV6-3 and TRBJ1-1, with D unresolved. V lost 8 bases, J lost 3 bases, and 16 bases lay in between. CDR3 size: 14 residues. From germline, CDR1 is MNHEY and CDR2 SVGEGT. The CDR3 reads CASAPPSFYTEAFF. CDR3 sequence (DNA): TGTGCCAGCGCCCCGCCCAGTTTTTACACTGAAGCTTTCTTT.

For this clonotype: One junction end disagrees with the germline gene, perhaps due to a read error. The rearrangement links TRBV2 to TRBJ1-1; 8 bases match TRBD1. The CDR3 is made up of 16 amino acids. Germline loops: CDR1 SNHLY, CDR2 FYNNEI. The CDR3 region is CASREDRAYGDTEAFF. The CDR3 DNA follows: TGTGCCAGCAGAGAGGACAGGGCCTATGGGGACACTGAGGCTTTCTTT.

The gene calls are TRBV6-1 and TRBJ1-4, with 8 bases aligning to TRBD1. Germline V gene lookup returns CDR1 MNHNS and CDR2 SASEGT. The CDR3 loop spans 14 amino acids. Losses at the gene ends were 6 bases for V and 13 bases for J; bases not matched to a gene: 13. The CDR3 here is CASSPDRAVQILFF. The CDR3 region has the DNA TGTGCCAGCAGCCCGGACAGGGCGGTTCAAATACTGTTTTTT.

CDR3 in amino acids: CSARSTRGNTEAFF. Written as DNA, the CDR3 is TGCAGTGCTAGATCGACCCGGGGTAACACTGAAGCTTTCTTT. The rearrangement links TRBV20-1 to TRBJ1-1; D uncertain. CDR1 DFQATT and CDR2 SNEGSKA come from the germline V gene (reference sequence). The V and J ends lost 2 bases and 2 bases respectively, with 12 bases between them. This CDR3 is built from 14 residues.

This clonotype has a single count. A read error is possible here, since a much larger clone lies one base away. The CDR3 is CACLRGQNTGELFF. CDR3 DNA sequence: TGTGCCTGCCTACGGGGCCAGAACACCGGGGAGCTGTTTTTT. V gene TRBV30 combines with J gene TRBJ2-2; D is tentatively TRBD1 or TRBD2 (5 bases each). The V end was cut by 6 bases, the J end by 1 base, with 12 bases between. This CDR3 comprises 14 residues. The germline V gene encodes CDR1 GTSNPN and CDR2 SVGIG (reference sequence).

The chain has TRBV29-1 and TRBJ1-2, with 7 positions matching TRBD1. The V segment lost 4 bases and the J segment 7 bases; nucleotides outside the gene matches: 9. Germline-derived CDR1 and CDR2 are SQVTM and ANQGSEA. The CDR3 has 13 amino acids. CDR3 sequence (DNA): TGCAGCGTTGCGGCTGGGACAGAATCTGGCTACACCTTC. This sequence encodes CSVAAGTESGYTF.

This clonotype was seen a few times. The rearrangement uses TRBV20-1 and TRBJ1-3; the D gene is possibly TRBD1 (5 bases). The CDR3 consists of 17 residues. Germline CDR1 reads DFQATT; CDR2 reads SNEGSKA (reference sequence). Trimming left V 6 bases short and J 3 bases short, with 24 bases between. The CDR3 nucleotides are TGCAGTGCAGAGCTGGTCCGCGACAGCGCTTTTGGAAACACCATATATTTT. Protein: CSAELVRDSAFGNTIYF.

A few counts support this clonotype. The chain joins TRBV19 to TRBJ1-5; D might be TRBD1 (6 bases). Germline CDR1 LNHDA, CDR2 SQIVND (reference sequence). This CDR3 is built from 15 residues. V was trimmed by 10 bases and J by 2 bases, leaving 18 bases between them. This CDR3 reads CATQVGGTGNQPQHF. CDR3 bases: TGTGCCACCCAGGTAGGGGGTACTGGCAATCAGCCCCAGCATTTT.

The chain joins TRBV2 to TRBJ2-1, with 14 bases aligning to TRBD2. The J segment lost 5 bases and the V segment lost 7 bases, leaving 7 bases of the junction unmatched. Germline loops: CDR1 SNHLY, CDR2 FYNNEI. The CDR3 consists of 16 residues. In DNA form, the CDR3 reads TGTGCCAGCAAGCCGGGACTAGCGGGGGAGAACAATGAGCAGTTCTTC. It encodes CASKPGLAGENNEQFF.

This clonotype was seen a few times. This chain links TRBV20-1 with TRBJ1-5; D gene ambiguous. The CDR3 covers 13 residues. Deletions cut 5 bases from V and 3 bases from J, with 11 bases between. Germline CDR1 DFQATT, CDR2 SNEGSKA (reference sequence). CDR3 in DNA: TGCAGTGCTCTAGGACGGTACAATCAGCCCCAGCATTTT. Its protein product is CSALGRYNQPQHF.

The rearrangement joins TRBV25-1 to TRBJ1-1; D might be TRBD1 (6 bases). Per the germline V gene, CDR1 is MGHDK and CDR2 is SYGVNS. Trimming stripped 6 bases from V and 3 bases from J, with 20 bases between. The CDR3 has 16 amino acids. The CDR3 is CASSEQQGLGDTEAFF. CDR3 bases: TGTGCCAGCAGCGAACAACAGGGTTTAGGAGACACTGAAGCTTTCTTT.

This clonotype was seen a few times. V usage is TRBV2 and J usage is TRBJ2-5; D may be TRBD1 (5 bases). The CDR3 is made up of 15 amino acids. The V gene's germline CDR1 is SNHLY and CDR2 FYNNEI. Trimming stripped 3 bases from V and 5 bases from J, with 16 bases between. This CDR3 is CASSDRDSLRETQYF. DNA for the CDR3: TGTGCCAGCAGTGACCGAGACAGCCTGAGGGAGACCCAGTACTTC.

This sequence joins TRBV27 and TRBJ2-1, with TRBD2 as a possible D gene (6 bases). The germline gives CDR1 MNHEY, CDR2 SMNVEV (reference sequence). The CDR3 is made up of 15 amino acids. Trimming took off 1 base at V and 6 bases at J, with 13 bases between the two ends. For the CDR3, the DNA is TGTGCCAGCAGTTTATGGGAACCGGGGGTCAATGAGCAGTTCTTC. The encoded protein is CASSLWEPGVNEQFF.

This clonotype was detected ten times or more. This chain uses TRBV5-1 with TRBJ1-2; no clear D. The CDR3 totals 14 residues. Germline CDR1 reads SGHRS; CDR2 reads YFSETQ. V gave up 0 bases and J gave up 4 bases, with 10 bases separating them. The CDR3 region is CASSLGQVGYGYTF. The DNA for the CDR3 is TGCGCCAGCAGCTTGGGGCAGGTCGGCTATGGCTACACCTTC.

This clonotype occurred many times. This chain connects TRBV20-1 to TRBJ2-5, with TRBD1 matching over 10 bases. This CDR3 spans 15 amino acids. Trimming took 3 bases from V and 5 from J; bases not matched to a gene: 9. Germline CDR1 reads DFQATT; CDR2 reads SNEGSKA (reference sequence). The CDR3 DNA follows: TGCAGTGCTAGCCCAGGGACAGGGGAGGAGGAGACCCAGTACTTC. This sequence encodes CSASPGTGEEETQYF.

This clonotype was found a few times. The chain links TRBV4-2 to TRBJ1-3; 9 nucleotides align to TRBD1. Germline CDR1 is LGHNA and CDR2 is YNFKEQ. The ends lost 0 bases at V and 2 bases at J; junction bases unmatched: 2. The CDR3 has 16 residues. CDR3 protein: CASSQEWTGAGNTIYF. Written as DNA, the CDR3 is TGTGCCAGCAGCCAAGAGTGGACAGGGGCTGGAAACACCATATATTTT.

This clonotype was seen repeatedly, ten times or more. The V call is TRBV7-8, the J call TRBJ2-3; 9 bases agree with TRBD2. The CDR3 spans 16 residues. The germline gives CDR1 SGHVS, CDR2 FQNEAQ. The V and J ends lost 1 base and 4 bases, in that order; junction bases with no gene match: 6. The CDR3 DNA follows: TGTGCCAGCAGCTTAGTAGCGGGGGCCCCTCCAGATACGCAGTATTTT. It yields the protein CASSLVAGAPPDTQYF.

In this sample, this clonotype turned up a few times. This chain's CDR3 is CASSHPRTVSYNEQFF. The CDR3 nucleotides read TGCGCCAGCAGCCATCCTAGGACGGTTTCCTACAATGAGCAGTTCTTC. The rearrangement links TRBV4-1 to TRBJ2-1; D uncertain. The CDR3 has 16 amino acids. Germline CDR1 and CDR2: MGHRA and YSYEKL. The V gene lost 3 bases and the J gene lost 1 base, with 13 bases spanning the gap.

This clonotype was picked up many times. This rearrangement joins TRBV20-1 to TRBJ2-1; 7 nucleotides line up with TRBD1. Per germline, CDR1 DFQATT and CDR2 SNEGSKA (reference sequence). The CDR3 sequence is 13 residues long. Trimming cost V 6 bases and J 1 base; bases outside gene matches: 3. This CDR3 reads CSAQDRSYNEQFF. For the CDR3, the DNA is TGCAGTGCACAGGACAGGTCCTACAATGAGCAGTTCTTC.

This clonotype was seen repeatedly, ten times or more. This rearrangement joins TRBV6-2 or TRBV6-3 to TRBJ1-1, with a possible D match to TRBD1 (6 bases). The CDR3 covers 14 residues. The ends were cut back, 2 bases at V and 1 base at J, with 8 bases in the middle. Germline CDR1 MNHEY, CDR2 SVGEGT. CDR3 nucleotides: TGTGCCAGCAGTTACGGACAGACGAACACTGAAGCTTTCTTT. It codes for CASSYGQTNTEAFF.

This clonotype showed up many times. V and J are TRBV12-3 or TRBV12-4 and TRBJ1-2; a weak D match, TRBD1 (5 bases). Between the trimmed V and J ends, which lost 7 bases and 0 bases, there was a span of 15 bases. CDR3 size: 15 residues. CDR3 in amino acids: CASIPTDTANYGYTF. CDR3 in DNA: TGTGCCAGCATCCCGACAGATACTGCTAACTATGGCTACACCTTC.

This clonotype was seen more than once but under ten times. The chain has TRBV5-1 and TRBJ2-2, with a possible D match to TRBD2 (5 bases). From germline, CDR1 is SGHRS and CDR2 YFSETQ. Between the trimmed V and J ends, which lost 2 bases and 0 bases, there was a span of 8 bases. The CDR3 is 15 residues long. CDR3 sequence reads: CASSLDGTNTGELFF. In DNA form, the CDR3 reads TGCGCCAGCAGCTTAGACGGGACGAACACCGGGGAGCTGTTTTTT.